These 2 T cell receptor beta chains originate from one sample sequenced in a study of shared clonotypes between healthy human individuals. The assay was immunoSEQ multiplex PCR, and TCRdb's table has in-frame clones only and misses some. This table holds about 770,000 clones, 72% found once. The sample taken for sequencing was memory CD4+ T cells sorted from blood. Specified subset: CD45RA-negative fraction. All receptors derive from a woman under 40 in good health.

J is TRBJ2-2 and V is TRBV19, with D maybe TRBD2 (6 bases). This CDR3 is built from 13 residues. CDR1 is LNHDA, CDR2 SQIVND, per germline (reference sequence). V was trimmed by 6 bases and J by 4 bases, leaving 9 bases between them. The CDR3 spells CASRLASTGELFF. The CDR3 nucleotides are TGTGCCAGTAGGCTAGCGAGCACCGGGGAGCTGTTTTTT.

The J gene is TRBJ1-5, the V gene TRBV18; D not resolved. The CDR3 runs 14 residues. CDR1 is KGHSH, CDR2 LQKENI, per germline. V was cut by 3 bases and J by 1 base, with 7 bases left in between. This chain's CDR3 is CASSPEGSNQPQHF. The CDR3 nucleotides are TGTGCCAGCTCACCGGAAGGGAGCAATCAGCCCCAGCATTTT.